These 31 T cell receptor beta chains originate from one sample sequenced in a study of CD8+ T cells in alopecia areata. Extracted RNA was reverse transcribed, and the resulting cDNA served as sequencing template. Assay: immunoSEQ multiplex PCR; the TCRdb copy retains only in-frame clones and omits some. The sample has about 150,000 clones, roughly two thirds seen once; the top ten hold roughly 0.91%. Treatment in this sample: oral pan-JAK inhibitor, 5-10 mg twice daily. Material: CD4+ T cells sorted from blood, obtained at week 4, from a patient treated with tofacitinib. The origin of the receptors is a human donor with alopecia areata.

The chain is built from TRBV29-1 and TRBJ2-5; D is perhaps TRBD1 (6 bases). Germline loops: CDR1 SQVTM, CDR2 ANQGSEA. This CDR3 comprises 13 residues. Trimming took off 0 bases at V and 5 bases at J, with 10 bases between the two ends. The CDR3: CSVEDYRVETQYF. The CDR3 DNA reads as TGCAGCGTTGAAGATTACAGGGTGGAGACCCAGTACTTC.

The V call is TRBV6-1, the J call TRBJ1-5; possibly TRBD1 for D (6 bases). The germline gives CDR1 MNHNS, CDR2 SASEGT. Trimming left V 1 base short and J 6 bases short, with 19 bases between. CDR3 length: 17 amino acids. The CDR3 sequence: CASSEGGGAGLGQPQHF. Written as DNA, the CDR3 is TGTGCCAGCAGTGAAGGGGGGGGCGCGGGGCTCGGTCAGCCCCAGCATTTT.

The V and J genes are TRBV5-1 and TRBJ2-5; 7 nucleotides line up with TRBD1. The CDR3 spans 16 residues. V shed 3 bases and J 2 bases; nucleotides not matched to a gene: 10. Germline CDR1 and CDR2: SGHRS and YFSETQ. CDR3 amino acids: CASSYLPTGQQETQYF. The CDR3 DNA reads TGCGCCAGCAGCTACCTCCCGACAGGGCAACAAGAGACCCAGTACTTC.

Comments on this clone: One end of the junction varies from germline; a read error may be responsible. The chain is built from TRBV9 and TRBJ2-2; D is possibly TRBD1 or TRBD2 (5 bases each). The CDR3 has 15 residues. Germline-derived CDR1 and CDR2 are SGDLS and YYNGEE. The CDR3 DNA follows: TGTGTCAGCAGCGTAGGATCGGGGCTCACCGGGGAGCTGTTTTTT. It translates to CVSSVGSGLTGELFF.

This sequence joins TRBV30 and TRBJ1-2, with D tentatively TRBD1 (5 bases). The CDR3 is 12 residues long. V was trimmed by 4 bases and J by 5 bases, leaving 11 bases between them. From germline, CDR1 is GTSNPN and CDR2 SVGIG (reference sequence). The CDR3 DNA follows: TGTGCCTGGACCGAACGGGGGTATGGCTACACCTTC. This gives the protein CAWTERGYGYTF.

This clone appeared a single time. This chain links TRBV29-1 with TRBJ2-3; D is unclear. V was clipped by 7 bases and J by 4 bases, with 18 bases between them. Germline assignment: CDR1 SQVTM and CDR2 ANQGSEA. The CDR3 consists of 14 residues. In DNA form, the CDR3 reads TGCAGCGCCGGCGGCGCGGTCCGAGCAGATACGCAGTATTTT. As protein: CSAGGAVRADTQYF.

This clone was recorded only once. V is TRBV27 and J is TRBJ1-2, with D maybe TRBD1 (5 bases). The V end was cut by 6 bases, the J end by 8 bases, with 25 bases between. This CDR3 contains 16 residues. Germline CDR1 reads MNHEY; CDR2 reads SMNVEV (reference sequence). CDR3 in amino acids: CASSSTATGSLRGYTF. The DNA for the CDR3 is TGTGCCAGCAGCTCAACCGCAACAGGCTCCTTAAGAGGCTACACCTTC.

The rearrangement uses TRBV30 and TRBJ2-7; TRBD1 agrees at 8 bases. The CDR3 runs to 14 residues. V was pared by 3 bases and J by 3 bases, with 7 bases of the junction left unmatched. Looked up from germline, CDR1 is GTSNPN and CDR2 is SVGIG (reference sequence). The CDR3 region is CAWRTGTGRYEQYF. The CDR3 DNA reads as TGTGCCTGGAGGACCGGGACAGGCCGCTACGAGCAGTACTTC.

The chain uses TRBV10-3 and TRBJ2-7, with 7 bases matching TRBD1. V was pared by 6 bases and J by 2 bases, with 13 bases of the junction left unmatched. Germline loops: CDR1 ENHRY, CDR2 SYGVKD. The CDR3 spans 16 residues. CDR3 DNA: TGTGCCATCAGCCCTGCCGGGACAGTGAGGGCCTACGAGCAGTACTTC. Protein: CAISPAGTVRAYEQYF.

The V and J genes are TRBV28 and TRBJ2-1, with 9 bases identical to TRBD1. The germline V gene encodes CDR1 MDHEN and CDR2 SYDVKM. Trimming at V came to 5 bases and at J to 5 bases, leaving 7 bases not matched to a gene. The CDR3 has 15 amino acids. CDR3 coding DNA: TGTGCCAGCAGTATCACAGGGGGCAGGAACAATGAGCAGTTCTTC. This encodes CASSITGGRNNEQFF.

V gene TRBV9 combines with J gene TRBJ1-2; no clear D. Germline values: CDR1 SGDLS, CDR2 YYNGEE. The CDR3 sequence is 13 residues long. Trimming cost V 6 bases and J 6 bases, with 15 bases left between them. The CDR3 sequence: CASTLRERDGYTF. For the CDR3, the DNA is TGTGCCAGCACTCTTCGGGAGAGGGATGGCTACACCTTC.

The chain combines TRBV9 with TRBJ2-3, with 8 bases aligning to TRBD2. This CDR3 is built from 15 residues. The junction had 6 bases not matched to a gene; V was cut back by 1 base and J by 5 bases. Germline V gives CDR1 SGDLS, CDR2 YYNGEE. The CDR3 reads CASSVLLSGGDTQYF. As DNA, the CDR3 is TGTGCCAGCAGCGTACTGTTAAGCGGGGGAGATACGCAGTATTTT.

This clone has only a few counts. The chain uses TRBV29-1 and TRBJ1-2; 7 nucleotides agree with TRBD1. The trim removed 6 bases at V and 7 bases at J, leaving 8 bases unmatched. This CDR3 region has 12 residues. Per the germline V gene, CDR1 is SQVTM and CDR2 is ANQGSEA. In DNA form, the CDR3 reads TGCAGCGTACGGACAGGTGTAGGTGGCTACACCTTC. Translating it yields CSVRTGVGGYTF.

This chain uses TRBV4-3 with TRBJ2-7, with D possibly being TRBD1 or TRBD2 (5 bases each). The germline V and J ends were trimmed by 0 bases and 2 bases, with 11 bases remaining between them. CDR1 and CDR2 (germline): LGHNA, YSLEER. This CDR3 spans 15 amino acids. The CDR3 DNA sequence: TGCGCCAGCAGCCAAGAGGCGAGGGGCACCTACGAGCAGTACTTC. It codes for CASSQEARGTYEQYF.

V is TRBV29-1 and J is TRBJ2-7; D is ambiguous. In germline, CDR1 is SQVTM, CDR2 ANQGSEA. This CDR3 has 10 residues. V lost 3 bases to trimming and J lost 2 bases, with 2 bases between them. CDR3 sequence reads: CSVDTYEQYF. CDR3 nucleotides: TGCAGCGTTGACACCTACGAGCAGTACTTC.

This chain links TRBV30 with TRBJ1-5, with 8 bases aligning to TRBD1. Germline trimming cut 2 bases from V and 7 bases from J; bases unmatched to any gene: 10. Germline CDR1 reads GTSNPN; CDR2 reads SVGIG (reference sequence). The CDR3 runs to 15 residues. CDR3 amino acids: CAWSPRTGRNQPQHF. The CDR3, as DNA: TGTGCCTGGAGTCCCCGGACAGGGCGGAACCAGCCCCAGCATTTT.

The rearrangement links TRBV30 to TRBJ2-7; 7 bases fit TRBD1. CDR1 is GTSNPN and CDR2 is SVGIG in the germline V gene (reference sequence). There are 13 residues in the CDR3. V shed 8 bases, J shed 0 bases, and the junction held 7 bases outside the gene matches. This CDR3 reads CAHSDRISYEQYF. The CDR3, as DNA: TGTGCCCATTCGGACAGGATCTCCTACGAGCAGTACTTC.

The chain has TRBV7-2 and TRBJ1-2; D unresolved. Germline loops: CDR1 SGHTA, CDR2 FQGNSA. V was clipped by 4 bases and J by 8 bases, with 11 bases between them. The CDR3 runs to 12 residues. The DNA for the CDR3 is TGTGCCAGCAGCTCCCTGGCGGGGGGCTACACCTTC. Translation: CASSSLAGGYTF.

The chain combines TRBV29-1 with TRBJ2-7; 13 nucleotides align to TRBD2. Trimming removed 0 bases from V and 1 base from J; junction bases left unmatched: 3. The CDR3 has 16 amino acids. CDR1 SQVTM and CDR2 ANQGSEA come from the germline V gene. As DNA, the CDR3 is TGCAGCGTTGAAGATCGGGGACTAGCGGGATCCTACGAGCAGTACTTC. Residues: CSVEDRGLAGSYEQYF.

This chain uses TRBV2 with TRBJ1-1, with D possibly matching TRBD1 (5 bases). V lost 3 bases and J lost 5, with 13 bases in between. In germline, CDR1 is SNHLY, CDR2 FYNNEI. The CDR3 loop spans 14 amino acids. The CDR3 DNA reads TGTGCCAGCAGTGATATTATGGAGGGGACTGAAGCTTTCTTT. Translating gives CASSDIMEGTEAFF.

This chain joins TRBV30 and TRBJ2-5; possibly TRBD2 for D (5 bases). Trimming took off 4 bases at V and 2 bases at J, with 11 bases between the two ends. This CDR3 spans 13 amino acids. Germline V lookup: CDR1 GTSNPN, CDR2 SVGIG (reference sequence). The CDR3 nucleotides read TGTGCCTGGACCACGGACTCTCAAGAGACCCAGTACTTC. It is translated as CAWTTDSQETQYF.

The V gene is TRBV7-2, the J gene TRBJ1-5, with 11 bases that match TRBD1. Germline lookup yields CDR1 SGHTA and CDR2 FQGNSA. CDR3 size: 13 residues. J was trimmed by 6 bases and V by 6 bases; bases with no gene match: 1. The CDR3 region is CASRGTGGQPQHF. The CDR3 bases are TGTGCCAGCAGAGGGACAGGGGGTCAGCCCCAGCATTTT.

The rearrangement uses TRBV9 and TRBJ2-1; D is unresolved. Trimming shortened V by 0 bases and J by 9 bases, and 4 bases separated the two germline ends. Germline-derived CDR1 and CDR2 are SGDLS and YYNGEE. The CDR3 loop spans 11 amino acids. CDR3 coding DNA: TGTGCCAGCAGCGTAGATGGTGAGCAGTTCTTC. It translates to CASSVDGEQFF.

CDR3 DNA: TGCAGCGTTGCAAGGAGGGTAAAACCCTACGAGCAGTACTTC. Residues: CSVARRVKPYEQYF. V and J are TRBV29-1 and TRBJ2-7, with TRBD2 as a possible D gene (6 bases). The germline V gene has CDR1 SQVTM and CDR2 ANQGSEA. The CDR3 is 14 residues long. Trimming pared 4 bases from V and 2 bases from J, leaving 15 bases between.

The chain carries TRBV29-1 and TRBJ1-3; D remains ambiguous. Germline V gene data show CDR1 as SQVTM and CDR2 as ANQGSEA. V was cut by 6 bases and J by 8 bases, with 17 bases left in between. CDR3 length equals 13 residues. CDR3 region: CSVADGWTDTIYF. CDR3 nucleotides: TGCAGCGTAGCGGACGGCTGGACCGACACCATATATTTT.

This clone was seen a handful of times. V and J are TRBV6-6 and TRBJ2-3; no reliable D call. V gave up 5 bases and J gave up 8 bases, with 14 bases separating them. In germline, CDR1 is MNHNY, CDR2 SVGAGI (reference sequence). The CDR3 runs to 13 residues. CDR3 loop: CASSPISGSTQYF. CDR3 nucleotides: TGTGCCAGCAGTCCCATAAGTGGAAGTACGCAGTATTTT.

This chain links TRBV6-5 with TRBJ2-7, with D possibly matching TRBD1 (6 bases). CDR1 is MNHEY, CDR2 SVGAGI, per germline. V was pared by 6 bases and J by 6 bases, with 21 bases between. The CDR3 has 15 residues. This CDR3 reads CASSRTGVDRREQYF. In DNA, the CDR3 is TGTGCCAGCAGCCGTACTGGGGTCGACAGGCGCGAGCAGTACTTC.

This clone was recorded only once. This chain links TRBV4-3 with TRBJ2-3; no reliable D call. Germline V gene sequence: CDR1 LGHNA, CDR2 YSLEER. V was shortened by 0 bases and J by 1 base, with 8 bases between the two germline ends. The CDR3 is made up of 15 amino acids. DNA of the CDR3: TGCGCCAGCAGCCAAGAGAATTACCGCACAGATACGCAGTATTTT. This sequence encodes CASSQENYRTDTQYF.

This clone showed up just a few times. In DNA, the CDR3 is TGTGCCATCAGTTGGGGACAGGGGCCCTACAATGAGCAGTTCTTC. It encodes CAISWGQGPYNEQFF. V is TRBV10-3 and J is TRBJ2-1, with TRBD1 matching 10 bases. The CDR3 has 15 amino acids. V lost 5 bases to trimming and J lost 2 bases; unmatched junction nucleotides: 3. The germline V gene encodes CDR1 ENHRY and CDR2 SYGVKD.

The chain recombines TRBV29-1 with TRBJ1-4; D is undetermined. The V and J ends lost 7 bases and 0 bases respectively, with 9 bases between them. This CDR3 comprises 13 residues. The germline V gene has CDR1 SQVTM and CDR2 ANQGSEA. CDR3: CSGVEATNEKLFF. The DNA of the CDR3 is TGCAGCGGCGTAGAGGCAACTAATGAAAAACTGTTTTTT. The full variable domain, its missing parts supplied by reference TRBV29-1 and TRBJ1-4, is SAVISQKPSRDICQRGTSLTIQCQVDSQVTMMFWYRQQPGQSLTLIATANQGSEATYESGFVIDKFPISRPNLTFSTLTVSNMSPEDSSIYLCSGVEATNEKLFFGSGTQLSVL.

The chain employs TRBV30 and TRBJ2-2; a weak D match, TRBD1 (6 bases). The ends were cut back, 4 bases at V and 4 bases at J, with 13 bases in the middle. CDR3 length: 14 residues. Per the germline V gene, CDR1 is GTSNPN and CDR2 is SVGIG (reference sequence). The CDR3, as DNA: TGTGCCTGGAATCGACAGGCGGGCACCGGGGAGCTGTTTTTT. Protein product: CAWNRQAGTGELFF.